These T cell receptor beta chains were read from a single sample in a study of blood T cell repertoires in COVID-19. The protocol was immunoSEQ multiplex PCR, while the TCRdb copy is restricted to in-frame clones and leaves out a portion. The sample has 200,000 or so clones; about 80% are singletons. The sequenced sample consisted of peripheral blood. The receptors were gathered from a human donor with acute or convalescent COVID-19. The donor label of this sample is uncertain. The CDR3 runs from the conserved cysteine through the conserved F or W. Fields, in order: D gene, J gene, V gene, clone size, CDR3 protein, CDR3 DNA. A D gene is named only where the DNA matches it firmly. The listing skips clone size in some rows; elsewhere it reads once, few, many or a size class.

TRBD1 | TRBJ1-5 | TRBV27 | - | CASRADRGHQPQHF | TGTGCCAGCAGAGCGGACAGGGGGCATCAGCCCCAGCATTTT
- | TRBJ2-2 | TRBV12-3/TRBV12-4 | - | CASRYSTGELFF | TGTGCCAGCAGGTATTCTACCGGGGAGCTGTTTTTT
- | TRBJ1-1 | TRBV5-1 | - | CASRFMGQTEAFF | TGCGCCAGCAGGTTTATGGGGCAAACTGAAGCTTTCTTT
TRBD2 | TRBJ2-3 | TRBV12-5 | - | CASGLAGADTQYF | TGTGCTAGTGGTCTAGCGGGAGCAGATACGCAGTATTTT
TRBD1 | TRBJ2-7 | TRBV6-5 | - | CASRTGDSYEQYF | TGTGCCAGCAGGACAGGGGACTCCTACGAGCAGTACTTC
- | TRBJ1-1 | TRBV12-3/TRBV12-4 | - | CASRRGVAEAFF | TGTGCCAGCCGGCGGGGGGTCGCTGAAGCTTTCTTT
- | TRBJ2-7 | TRBV12-3/TRBV12-4 | - | CASSLAGGYEQYF | TGTGCCAGCAGTTTAGCAGGGGGCTACGAGCAGTACTTC
- | TRBJ2-3 | TRBV9 | - | CASSVGSTHSDTQYF | TGTGCCAGCAGCGTCGGGAGCACACACTCAGATACGCAGTATTTT
TRBD1 | TRBJ1-4 | TRBV18 | - | CASSPPNRGPEKLFF | TGTGCCAGCTCACCACCGAACAGGGGGCCGGAAAAACTGTTTTTT
- | TRBJ1-1 | TRBV3-1/TRBV3-2 | once | CASSQAPRTEAFF | TGTGCCAGCAGCCAAGCTCCTCGGACAGAAGCTTTCTTT
- | TRBJ2-1 | TRBV3-1/TRBV3-2 | - | CASSQDRYNEQFF | TGTGCCAGCAGCCAAGACCGCTACAATGAGCAGTTCTTC
- | TRBJ1-1 | TRBV6-4 | - | CASSLQENTEAFF | TGTGCCAGCAGTTTACAGGAGAACACTGAAGCTTTCTTT
- | TRBJ2-3 | TRBV11-1 | - | CASSPSAGSSTDTQYF | TGTGCCAGCAGCCCCTCAGCGGGCTCTAGCACAGATACGCAGTATTTT
TRBD1 | TRBJ1-5 | TRBV6-6 | - | CASSYSAGGQQPQHF | TGTGCCAGCAGTTACTCGGCAGGGGGTCAGCAGCCCCAGCATTTT
- | TRBJ1-3 | TRBV18 | - | CASSTAGSGNTIYF | TGTGCCAGCTCCACGGCGGGCTCTGGAAACACCATATATTTT
TRBD1 | TRBJ2-3 | TRBV5-1 | - | CASSLEGTGMRDTQYF | TGCGCCAGCAGCTTGGAAGGGACAGGGATGAGAGATACGCAGTATTTT
- | TRBJ1-1 | TRBV12-3/TRBV12-4 | few | CASSGTPGAEAFF | TGTGCCAGCAGTGGGACTCCTGGCGCTGAAGCTTTCTTT
- | TRBJ1-1 | TRBV2 | - | CASGRQGPGTEAFF | TGTGCCAGCGGCCGGCAGGGGCCGGGCACTGAAGCTTTCTTT
TRBD1 | TRBJ2-7 | TRBV6-1 | - | CASSEEGAGGKSYEQYF | TGTGCCAGCAGTGAAGAAGGAGCAGGGGGCAAGTCCTACGAGCAGTACTTC
TRBD1 | TRBJ1-1 | TRBV2 | - | CASKAGPGTGIMNTEAFF | TGTGCCAGCAAAGCCGGTCCCGGGACAGGGATCATGAACACTGAAGCTTTCTTT
- | TRBJ1-3 | TRBV27 | - | CASRSMASGNTIYF | TGTGCCAGCAGATCCATGGCCTCTGGAAACACCATATATTTT
TRBD1 | TRBJ2-5 | TRBV28 | few | CASSSRGQVRETQYF | TGTGCCAGCAGCTCTCGGGGACAGGTTAGAGAGACCCAGTACTTC
- | TRBJ1-6 | TRBV6-1 | - | CASSEHTPMNSPLHF | TGTGCCAGCAGTGAACATACCCCTATGAATTCACCCCTCCACTTT
TRBD1 | TRBJ1-3 | TRBV18 | - | CASSPLAGGGNTIYF | TGTGCCAGCTCACCGCTCGCAGGGGGTGGAAACACCATATATTTT
TRBD1 | TRBJ1-1 | TRBV6-6 | - | CASSYGQGASTEAFF | TGTGCCAGCAGTTACGGCCAGGGGGCATCCACTGAAGCTTTCTTT
TRBD2 | TRBJ2-7 | TRBV7-2 | - | CASSGEAGGPNEQYF | TGTGCCAGCAGTGGGGAAGCGGGAGGGCCGAACGAGCAGTACTTC
TRBD2 | TRBJ2-3 | TRBV2 | once | CASSRTSGSTDTQYF | TGTGCCAGCAGCAGGACTAGCGGGAGCACAGATACGCAGTATTTT
TRBD2 | TRBJ2-3 | TRBV20-1 | - | CSASRLAGGTDTQYF | TGCAGTGCTAGTCGACTAGCGGGAGGAACAGATACGCAGTATTTT
TRBD1 | TRBJ2-1 | TRBV7-9 | - | CASRGQGTYNEQFF | TGTGCCAGCAGGGGACAGGGGACCTACAATGAGCAGTTCTTC
- | TRBJ1-2 | TRBV18 | once | CASSLPGAGGYTF | TGTGCCAGCTCACTGCCGGGAGCAGGTGGCTACACCTTC
TRBD1 | TRBJ1-2 | TRBV5-6 | - | CASSAGQGLYGYTF | TGTGCCAGCAGCGCCGGACAGGGCCTCTATGGCTACACCTTC
- | TRBJ1-6 | TRBV13 | once | CASSIGQYNSPLHF | TGTGCCAGCAGCATCGGACAGTATAATTCACCCCTCCACTTT
- | TRBJ1-5 | TRBV2 | - | CASVPPGGPSQPQHF | TGTGCCAGCGTACCACCGGGGGGCCCGAGTCAGCCCCAGCATTTT
TRBD1 | TRBJ2-1 | TRBV24-1 | - | CATSDPGQRNNEQFF | TGTGCCACCAGTGACCCGGGACAGAGAAACAATGAGCAGTTCTTC
- | TRBJ1-5 | TRBV19 | - | CASSIEGMGNQPQHF | TGTGCCAGTAGTATCGAGGGTATGGGCAATCAGCCCCAGCATTTT
TRBD2 | TRBJ2-5 | TRBV3-1/TRBV3-2 | - | CASSQDPKRGWWETQYF | TGTGCCAGCAGCCAAGATCCGAAGCGGGGGTGGTGGGAGACCCAGTACTTC
TRBD1 | TRBJ1-6 | TRBV10-3 | - | CAITIPPDRGNSPLHF | TGTGCCATCACCATCCCACCGGACAGGGGAAATTCACCCCTCCACTTT
TRBD1 | TRBJ2-2 | TRBV12-5 | - | CASALLISGTGDPGELFF | TGTGCTAGTGCCCTTCTTATCTCCGGGACAGGGGATCCCGGGGAGCTGTTTTTT
- | TRBJ2-3 | TRBV28 | - | CASRKPNRADTQYF | TGTGCCAGCAGGAAGCCCAACAGGGCAGATACGCAGTATTTT
- | TRBJ2-7 | TRBV4-1 | few | CASSQEWKQTMSYEQYF | TGCGCCAGCAGCCAAGAATGGAAACAGACGATGTCCTACGAGCAGTACTTC
- | TRBJ1-6 | TRBV14 | - | CASSRLGASYNSPLHF | TGTGCCAGCAGCCGACTTGGGGCCTCCTATAATTCACCCCTCCACTTT
- | TRBJ1-1 | TRBV6-5 | - | CASRRDRLTEAFF | TGTGCCAGCAGGCGTGACCGACTAACTGAAGCTTTCTTT
TRBD1 | TRBJ2-7 | TRBV29-1 | - | CSVEMDRGTYEQYF | TGCAGCGTCGAAATGGACAGGGGAACCTACGAGCAGTACTTC
- | TRBJ1-1 | TRBV2 | few | CASSVRGTEAFF | TGTGCCAGCAGTGTCAGGGGTACTGAAGCTTTCTTT